This is a list of T cell receptor beta chains from one sample in a study of quantifying T cell responses using KT2 cells. TCRdb called the UMI-ligation and nested PCR reads again in MiXCR, with one record for every CDR3 protein. The data show approximately 57,000 distinct CDR3 sequences, over 9% seen once. Sequenced: PBMCs spiked with cells of the T cell clone KT2. These receptors originate from a human donor. CDR3s include the opening cysteine and the closing phenylalanine or tryptophan. A D gene is named only where the DNA matches it firmly. Size is stated for part of the rows, as once, few or many counts, or as a class when the clone is expanded.

CDR3 protein: CASSYSPGANSPLHF
CDR3 DNA: TGTGCCAGCAGTTACTCTCCGGGCGCGAATTCACCCCTCCACTTT
D gene: -
V gene: TRBV6-5
J gene: TRBJ1-6
clone size: -

CDR3 protein: CASRGGSDYEQYF
CDR3 DNA: TGTGCCAGCCGGGGGGGTTCTGACTACGAGCAGTACTTC
D gene: TRBD2
V gene: TRBV14
J gene: TRBJ2-7
clone size: few

CDR3 protein: CASSLTTGSSYNEQFF
CDR3 DNA: TGCGCCAGCAGCTTAACGACTGGGAGCTCCTACAATGAGCAGTTCTTC
D gene: -
V gene: TRBV5-1
J gene: TRBJ2-1
clone size: -

CDR3 protein: CASSTQWTDTQYF
CDR3 DNA: TGCGCCAGCAGCACTCAATGGACGGATACGCAGTATTTT
D gene: -
V gene: TRBV10-1
J gene: TRBJ2-3
clone size: many

CDR3 protein: CASSRTSLGGQETQYF
CDR3 DNA: TGCGCCAGCAGCCGTACGTCATTGGGGGGCCAAGAGACCCAGTACTTC
D gene: -
V gene: TRBV4-1
J gene: TRBJ2-5
clone size: few

CDR3 protein: CASSLEGLAIHEQYF
CDR3 DNA: TGTGCCAGCAGCTTAGAAGGACTAGCTATCCACGAGCAGTACTTC
D gene: TRBD2
V gene: TRBV11-2
J gene: TRBJ2-7
clone size: -

CDR3 protein: CASSAVMRDRDYGYTF
CDR3 DNA: TGTGCCAGCAGTGCGGTAATGAGGGACAGGGACTATGGCTACACCTTC
D gene: TRBD1
V gene: TRBV2
J gene: TRBJ1-2
clone size: few

CDR3 protein: CASSLRGGQGANTEAFF
CDR3 DNA: TGTGCCAGCAGCTTACGAGGCGGCCAGGGGGCGAACACTGAAGCTTTCTTT
D gene: TRBD1
V gene: TRBV7-2
J gene: TRBJ1-1
clone size: few

CDR3 protein: CASSPWKPEAFF
CDR3 DNA: TGTGCCAGCAGCCCCTGGAAGCCTGAAGCTTTCTTT
D gene: -
V gene: TRBV11-1
J gene: TRBJ1-1
clone size: few

CDR3 protein: CASSESGTSTGELFF
CDR3 DNA: TGCGCCAGCAGTGAGTCAGGGACTAGCACCGGGGAGCTGTTTTTT
D gene: TRBD2
V gene: TRBV10-2
J gene: TRBJ2-2
clone size: -

CDR3 protein: CASRPGTGGLETQYF
CDR3 DNA: TGTGCCAGCAGGCCGGGGACAGGGGGCTTAGAGACCCAGTACTTC
D gene: TRBD1
V gene: TRBV7-6
J gene: TRBJ2-5
clone size: few

CDR3 protein: CASSLQGDAYNEQFF
CDR3 DNA: TGCGCCAGCAGCTTACAGGGGGACGCCTACAATGAGCAGTTCTTC
D gene: TRBD1
V gene: TRBV5-1
J gene: TRBJ2-1
clone size: -

CDR3 protein: CASSLGLEETQYF
CDR3 DNA: TGTGCCAGCAGCTTGGGACTAGAAGAGACCCAGTACTTC
D gene: -
V gene: TRBV5-4
J gene: TRBJ2-5
clone size: many

CDR3 protein: CSLSSDRGYGYTF
CDR3 DNA: TGCAGCCTGTCGAGTGACAGGGGGTATGGCTACACCTTC
D gene: TRBD1
V gene: TRBV20-1
J gene: TRBJ1-2
clone size: few